The rows below give T cell receptor beta chains drawn from one sample of a study of T-cell reconstitution after alpha-beta-depleted transplantation in children. TCRdb reanalysed the PCR reads using MiXCR and keeps one entry per CDR3 protein. This table has just under 250,000 distinct CDR3 sequences, 20% to 30% appearing once. Specimen: PBMCs, collected before TCRalphabeta/CD19-depleted stem cell transplant. These receptors were collected from a girl aged 2 to 9 with Fanconi anemia, due to receive a stem cell transplant. The conserved cysteine and the conserved F or W are not part of the CDR3 here. Each record gives: J gene, CDR3 length, V gene, CDR3 protein.

>TRBJ2-5|10|TRBV20-1
SASPSMETQY
>TRBJ2-5|10|TRBV29-1
SVVRVEETQY
>TRBJ2-2|13|TRBV7-6
ASSLWTGGTGELF
>TRBJ2-2|15|TRBV2
ASRRTGGVPLRGELF
>TRBJ2-7|16|TRBV21-1
ASSKGGSGRTFSYEQY
>TRBJ2-5|11|TRBV20-1
SPFESLQETQY
>TRBJ2-3|15|TRBV11-2
ASSLDLRFIYTDTQY
>TRBJ2-1|14|TRBV6-5
ASSPKGAGAGNEQF
>TRBJ2-1|14|TRBV12-3/TRBV12-4
ASSPVGRGAYNEQF
>TRBJ1-5|11|TRBV5-1
ASSFGDNQPQH
>TRBJ2-1|14|TRBV11-3
ASSASSGTGGNEQF
>TRBJ2-7|13|TRBV5-1
ASSSAGTGSYEQY
>TRBJ1-2|10|TRBV12-3/TRBV12-4
ASRPTGLGYT
>TRBJ2-7|12|TRBV28
ASRGRTESYEQY
>TRBJ2-1|12|TRBV29-1
SVVTSGSVNEQF